What follows are 28 T cell receptor beta chains derived from one specimen sequenced in a study of Ad26.COV2.S vaccination and SARS-CoV-2 variants. TCRdb's copy holds only in-frame clones and misses some; the assay was immunoSEQ multiplex PCR. The sample consists of around 350,000 clones, roughly 94% of them appearing once. The sequences come from peripheral blood, collected after recovery from COVID-19. Source of these receptors: a human donor who had recovered from COVID-19.

The genes are TRBV5-1 and TRBJ1-6; 8 bases agree with TRBD1. V lost 7 bases and J lost 6; bases outside the gene matches: 6. Germline-derived CDR1 and CDR2 are SGHRS and YFSETQ. The CDR3 is 14 amino acids. CDR3 nucleotides: TGCGCCAGCTCCGGGACAGGAACTAATTCACCCCTCCACTTT. It is translated as CASSGTGTNSPLHF.

V usage is TRBV25-1 and J usage is TRBJ1-3, with D uncertain. The ends were cut back, 1 base at V and 1 base at J, with 5 bases in the middle. The V gene's germline CDR1 is MGHDK and CDR2 SYGVNS. This CDR3 is built from 14 residues. CDR3 residues: CASSEWGSGNTIYF. CDR3 in DNA: TGTGCCAGCAGTGAATGGGGATCTGGAAACACCATATATTTT. The variable domain in full, completed from reference TRBV25-1 and TRBJ1-3, reads EADIYQTPRYLVIGTGKKITLECSQTMGHDKMYWYQQDPGMELHLIHYSYGVNSTEKGDLSSESTVSRIRTEHFPLTLESARPSHTSQYLCASSEWGSGNTIYFGEGSWLTVV.

The chain has TRBV29-1 and TRBJ2-2; D is possibly TRBD1 (5 bases). The CDR3 has 13 residues. The germline V and J ends were trimmed by 4 bases and 3 bases, with 9 bases remaining between them. In germline, CDR1 is SQVTM, CDR2 ANQGSEA. CDR3 nucleotides: TGCAGCGTTGCAGGGTTGGACACCGGGGAGCTGTTTTTT. It encodes CSVAGLDTGELFF.

As for this clone: Within the sample, other DNA sequences also encode this same CDR3. This rearrangement joins TRBV18 to TRBJ1-2, with D possibly matching TRBD1 (5 bases). This CDR3 comprises 13 residues. The germline V gene has CDR1 KGHSH and CDR2 LQKENI. V gave up 3 bases and J gave up 5 bases, with 10 bases separating them. CDR3 residues: CASSPDRGYGYTF. CDR3 sequence (DNA): TGTGCCAGCTCACCGGATCGGGGGTATGGCTACACCTTC.

This chain links TRBV3-1 (or the pseudogene TRBV3-2) with TRBJ2-1, with 8 nucleotides matching TRBD1. This CDR3 is built from 11 residues. The trim removed 11 bases at V and 6 bases at J, leaving 3 bases unmatched. Germline CDR1 LGHDT, CDR2 YNNKEL (reference sequence). CDR3: CAVTGGNEQFF. The CDR3 DNA follows: TGTGCCGTAACAGGGGGCAATGAGCAGTTCTTC.

V is TRBV5-1 and J is TRBJ2-5; D is perhaps TRBD2 (5 bases). The ends were cut back, 4 bases at V and 0 bases at J, with 13 bases in the middle. CDR1 and CDR2 from the germline V gene are SGHRS and YFSETQ. The CDR3 runs to 15 residues. For the CDR3, the DNA is TGCGCCAGCAGCATGGAGGCAGCGTACCAAGAGACCCAGTACTTC. This sequence encodes CASSMEAAYQETQYF.

The chain carries TRBV7-9 and TRBJ1-4; maybe TRBD1 (6 bases). Germline CDR1 reads SEHNR; CDR2 reads FQNEAQ (reference sequence). V was trimmed by 4 bases and J by 8 bases, leaving 8 bases between them. The CDR3 sequence is 12 residues long. For the CDR3, the DNA is TGTGCCAGCAGCTCGACAGGCGAAAAACTGTTTTTT. Protein product: CASSSTGEKLFF. Full variable domain (remainder filled in from reference TRBV7-9 and TRBJ1-4): DTGVSQNPRHKITKRGQNVTFRCDPISEHNRLYWYRQTLGQGPEFLTYFQNEAQLEKSRLLSDRFSAERPKGSFSTLEIQRTEQGDSAMYLCASSSTGEKLFFGSGTQLSVL.

This chain connects TRBV12-3 or TRBV12-4 to TRBJ1-1, with unresolved D. This CDR3 contains 13 residues. The V and J ends lost 6 bases and 1 base respectively, with 9 bases between them. The chain's CDR3 is CASSHGGNTEAFF. CDR3 DNA sequence: TGTGCCAGCAGCCATGGAGGGAACACTGAAGCTTTCTTT.

The CDR3 nucleotides read TGTGCCAGCAGCGCTGGGACAGGGGGCGCCTCAAGAGAAGCTTTCTTT. As protein: CASSAGTGGASREAFF. The V and J genes are TRBV9 and TRBJ1-1, with TRBD1 matching 12 bases. With 3 bases clipped from V and 8 bases from J, the junction kept 11 bases outside the gene matches. The CDR3 extends over 16 amino acids. Germline V gene lookup returns CDR1 SGDLS and CDR2 YYNGEE.

The CDR3 spells CATSRGRPDAVPQHF. The CDR3 nucleotides read TGTGCCACCAGCAGGGGAAGACCTGACGCTGTGCCCCAGCATTTT. This chain connects TRBV15 to TRBJ1-5; D gene uncertain. This CDR3 is 15 amino acids long. Per the germline V gene, CDR1 is LNHNV and CDR2 is YYDKDF (reference sequence). Between the trimmed V and J ends, which lost 3 bases and 9 bases, there was a span of 18 bases.

J is TRBJ2-3 and V is TRBV20-1; TRBD2 matches 7 bases. From germline, CDR1 is DFQATT and CDR2 SNEGSKA (reference sequence). The CDR3 totals 14 residues. The junction had 5 bases not matched to a gene; V was cut back by 3 bases and J by 2 bases. The CDR3 is CSASLGGATDTQYF. The CDR3 DNA sequence: TGCAGTGCTAGTTTGGGAGGGGCCACAGATACGCAGTATTTT.

The chain combines TRBV12-5 with TRBJ2-5; D is ambiguous. Germline V gene lookup returns CDR1 LGHNT and CDR2 FRNRAP. V was clipped by 0 bases and J by 5 bases, with 7 bases between them. CDR3 length: 13 residues. CDR3 sequence: CASGLVRAETQYF. The CDR3 region has the DNA TGTGCTAGTGGTTTGGTACGGGCCGAGACCCAGTACTTC.

V is TRBV19 and J is TRBJ1-5, with D perhaps TRBD1 (5 bases). The CDR3 length is 15 residues. The germline V gene encodes CDR1 LNHDA and CDR2 SQIVND (reference sequence). Trimming took 1 base from V and 3 from J, leaving 10 bases between them. The CDR3 here is CASSIVRGNNQPQHF. As DNA, the CDR3 is TGTGCCAGTAGTATAGTTAGGGGTAACAATCAGCCCCAGCATTTT.

A remark on this clone: Additional DNA sequences in this sample encode the identical CDR3. The V and J genes are TRBV4-1 and TRBJ1-5; possible D gene TRBD1, 6 bases. Per the germline V gene, CDR1 is MGHRA and CDR2 is YSYEKL. This CDR3 is 20 amino acids long. Trimming shortened V by 4 bases and J by 3 bases, and 28 bases separated the two germline ends. DNA of the CDR3: TGCGCCAGCAGCCGAGTTACGACGTTGGGGGGGCGGGGGGTCAATCAGCCCCAGCATTTT. This codes for CASSRVTTLGGRGVNQPQHF.

The J gene is TRBJ1-5, the V gene TRBV19, with TRBD1 matching 12 bases. Trimming removed 6 bases from V and 6 bases from J; junction bases left unmatched: 6. The CDR3 is made up of 15 amino acids. Germline lookup yields CDR1 LNHDA and CDR2 SQIVND (reference sequence). CDR3 residues: CASRGDRGRGQPQHF. CDR3 nucleotide sequence: TGTGCCAGTAGGGGGGACAGGGGGCGAGGTCAGCCCCAGCATTTT.

The chain links TRBV3-1 (or the pseudogene TRBV3-2) to TRBJ1-2; 10 bases align to TRBD1. The CDR3 contains 14 residues. With 0 bases clipped from V and 9 bases from J, the junction kept 4 bases outside the gene matches. Per the germline V gene, CDR1 is LGHDT and CDR2 is YNNKEL (reference sequence). The CDR3 sequence: CASSQETGGWSYTF. The CDR3 DNA follows: TGTGCCAGCAGCCAAGAGACAGGGGGCTGGAGCTACACCTTC.

The V and J genes are TRBV24-1 and TRBJ2-3; D remains unclear. The CDR3 spans 11 residues. Germline V gene lookup returns CDR1 KGHDR and CDR2 SFDVKD. The germline V and J ends were trimmed by 2 bases and 4 bases, with 0 bases remaining between them. The CDR3 region is CATSDSDTQYF. The CDR3 DNA reads TGTGCCACCAGTGATTCAGATACGCAGTATTTT.

The rearrangement links TRBV5-1 to TRBJ2-5; 7 bases agree with TRBD1. Germline assignment: CDR1 SGHRS and CDR2 YFSETQ. The CDR3 has 15 amino acids. With V trimmed by 0 bases and J by 4 bases, 6 bases remained unmatched. Written as DNA, the CDR3 is TGCGCCAGCAGCTTGGACAGGGGCAGAGGAGAGACCCAGTACTTC. This gives the protein CASSLDRGRGETQYF.

V and J are TRBV12-3 or TRBV12-4 and TRBJ2-5; maybe TRBD2 (6 bases). Trimming shortened V by 8 bases and J by 13 bases, and 23 bases separated the two germline ends. The CDR3 is made up of 13 amino acids. The CDR3 nucleotides are TGTGCCAGCGTCGAGTGGTCCTACCGGGAGATGTACTTC. This sequence encodes CASVEWSYREMYF.

The rearrangement links TRBV10-3 to TRBJ2-5, with D maybe TRBD2 (5 bases). CDR1 ENHRY and CDR2 SYGVKD come from the germline V gene. Trimming took 4 bases from V and 1 from J, leaving 13 bases between them. There are 15 residues in the CDR3. CDR3 DNA sequence: TGTGCCATCAGTGGAGGGTCGGGAACCCAAGAGACCCAGTACTTC. It is translated as CAISGGSGTQETQYF.

The rearrangement joins TRBV11-2 to TRBJ2-7, with D possibly TRBD1 on 7 matching bases. CDR1 and CDR2 from the germline V gene are SGHAT and FQNNGV. The CDR3 is 16 residues long. Trimming took off 0 bases at V and 4 bases at J, with 16 bases between the two ends. CDR3 sequence: CASSLEAGGYIYEQYF. CDR3 sequence (DNA): TGTGCCAGCAGCTTAGAGGCAGGGGGGTATATTTACGAGCAGTACTTC.

The CDR3 bases are TGTGCCAGCTTAGGGGTCTACGAGCAGTACTTC. Translating gives CASLGVYEQYF. J is TRBJ2-7 and V is TRBV28; maybe TRBD1 (5 bases). The CDR3 runs to 11 residues. Looked up from germline, CDR1 is MDHEN and CDR2 is SYDVKM. V shed 8 bases and J shed 3 bases, with 8 bases lying between them. The full variable domain, its missing parts supplied by reference TRBV28 and TRBJ2-7, is DVKVTQSSRYLVKRTGEKVFLECVQDMDHENMFWYRQDPGLGLRLIYFSYDVKMKEKGDIPEGYSVSREKKERFSLILESASTNQTSMYLCASLGVYEQYFGPGTRLTVT.

The gene calls are TRBV9 and TRBJ2-2; D might be TRBD1 (6 bases). The germline V gene has CDR1 SGDLS and CDR2 YYNGEE. The V end was cut by 0 bases, the J end by 5 bases, with 11 bases between. The CDR3 runs 15 residues. CDR3 in DNA: TGTGCCAGCAGCGTAGCTACAACAGGGACCGGGGAGCTGTTTTTT. Its protein product is CASSVATTGTGELFF. Using reference TRBV9 and TRBJ2-2 for the parts outside the CDR3, the full variable domain is DSGVTQTPKHLITATGQRVTLRCSPRSGDLSVYWYQQSLDQGLQFLIQYYNGEERAKGNILERFSAQQFPDLHSELNLSSLELGDSALYFCASSVATTGTGELFFGEGSRLTVL.

This clone appeared a single time. The rearrangement links TRBV27 to TRBJ2-3; TRBD2 matches 7 bases. Germline CDR1 MNHEY, CDR2 SMNVEV (reference sequence). V was pared by 0 bases and J by 1 base, with 1 base of the junction left unmatched. The CDR3 loop spans 15 amino acids. CDR3 bases: TGTGCCAGCAGTTTATCTCGGGGGGGCACAGATACGCAGTATTTT. Its protein product is CASSLSRGGTDTQYF.

V is TRBV11-3 and J is TRBJ2-3; 8 nucleotides match TRBD2. CDR1 and CDR2 (germline): SGHNT, YENEEA. The CDR3 length is 16 residues. Trimming at V came to 2 bases and at J to 5 bases, leaving 9 bases not matched to a gene. Here the CDR3 DNA reads TGTGCCAGCAGCTTACGCGCCCCGGGGGGGGAAGATACGCAGTATTTT. Amino acids: CASSLRAPGGEDTQYF.

The V and J genes are TRBV27 and TRBJ2-1; 8 bases align to TRBD1. The CDR3 totals 14 residues. V dropped 4 bases and J dropped 9; count of bases not matched to a gene: 8. CDR1 and CDR2 from the germline V gene are MNHEY and SMNVEV (reference sequence). CDR3 sequence: CASSSRGRLGEQFF. Written as DNA, the CDR3 is TGTGCCAGCAGTTCCAGGGGGCGGTTGGGTGAGCAGTTCTTC.

V usage is TRBV7-2 and J usage is TRBJ2-7; D may be TRBD1 (6 bases). The CDR3 loop spans 14 amino acids. From germline, CDR1 is SGHTA and CDR2 FQGNSA. V lost 5 bases and J 1 base, leaving 12 bases between the germline ends. The CDR3 protein is CASSLDRLSYEQYF. CDR3 nucleotides: TGTGCCAGCAGCCTTGACAGGTTATCCTACGAGCAGTACTTC.

The chain combines TRBV19 with TRBJ1-6; D is undetermined. With 5 bases removed from V and 7 bases from J, the gap between germline ends came to 9 bases. The CDR3 spans 13 residues. Germline V CDR1 and CDR2: LNHDA, SQIVND (reference sequence). Written as DNA, the CDR3 is TGTGCCAGTAGTCCATCACTAAATTCACCCCTCCACTTT. It codes for CASSPSLNSPLHF.